The table lists the clone carrying this TCR beta chain with a count of one. Measured with immunoSEQ multiplex PCR; TCRdb has only the in-frame clones, and not every one. The table has over 200,000 clones, around 80% seen once. The entry originates in a study of blood T cell repertoires in COVID-19. J gave up 5 bases and V 5 bases, and 8 bases lay outside the gene matches. Germline assignment: CDR1 MNHEY and CDR2 SMNVEV (reference sequence). The CDR3 consists of 14 residues. The receptor comes from a man of 80 years or more with acute or convalescent COVID-19. Material for sequencing was peripheral blood. This chain links TRBV27 with TRBJ2-5; 7 bases line up with TRBD2. DNA of the CDR3: TGTGCCAGCAGTCATGGACTAGGGAGCGAGACCCAGTACTTC. Its translation is CASSHGLGSETQYF.